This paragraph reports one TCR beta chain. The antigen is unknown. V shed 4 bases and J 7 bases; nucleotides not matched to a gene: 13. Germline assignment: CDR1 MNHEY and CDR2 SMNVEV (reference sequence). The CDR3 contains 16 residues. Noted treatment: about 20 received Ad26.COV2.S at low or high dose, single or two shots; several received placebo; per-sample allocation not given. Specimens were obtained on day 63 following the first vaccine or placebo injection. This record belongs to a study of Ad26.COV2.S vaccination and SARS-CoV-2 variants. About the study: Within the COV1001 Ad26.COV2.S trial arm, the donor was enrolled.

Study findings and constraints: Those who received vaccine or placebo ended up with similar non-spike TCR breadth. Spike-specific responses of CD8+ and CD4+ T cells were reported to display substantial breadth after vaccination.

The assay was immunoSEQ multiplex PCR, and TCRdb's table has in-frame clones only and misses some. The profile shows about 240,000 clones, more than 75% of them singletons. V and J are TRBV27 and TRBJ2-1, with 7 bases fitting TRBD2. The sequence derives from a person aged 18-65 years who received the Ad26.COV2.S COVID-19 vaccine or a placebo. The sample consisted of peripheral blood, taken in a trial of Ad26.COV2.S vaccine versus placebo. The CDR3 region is CASSSWTSRNLNEQFF. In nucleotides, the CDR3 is TGTGCCAGCAGTTCCTGGACTAGTCGGAATTTAAATGAGCAGTTCTTC.